These 5 T cell receptor beta chains originate from one sample sequenced in a study of post-analysis software for immune sequencing data. Notes on the study in general: Included in a set of about five TRBV segments more frequent in patients than controls were TRBV5-6, TRBV5-1 and TRBV20-1.

Their antigens remain unidentified. Each TCR beta cDNA library carried unique molecular identifiers. TCRdb re-analysed the PCR reads in MiXCR, keeping a single row per CDR3 protein. The repertoire holds roughly 540,000 distinct CDR3 sequences, with roughly 34% as singletons. The sequencing input was blood. Receptors originate from a girl aged 2-17 years with multiple sclerosis.

This chain joins TRBV27 and TRBJ1-5; D unclear. Germline V lookup: CDR1 MNHEY, CDR2 SMNVEV (reference sequence). The CDR3 consists of 13 residues. V lost 4 bases and J lost 0, with 4 bases in between. CDR3 nucleotides: TGTGCCAGCAGTTGGTATAGCAATCAGCCCCAGCATTTT. Translated: CASSWYSNQPQHF.

This sequence joins TRBV4-1 and TRBJ2-1, with D unclear. CDR1 and CDR2 from the germline V gene are MGHRA and YSYEKL. This CDR3 region has 16 residues. V was cut by 0 bases and J by 5 bases, with 14 bases left in between. CDR3 in DNA: TGCGCCAGCAGCCAAGATTCCGGCCAATACGACAATGAGCAGTTCTTC. Its protein product is CASSQDSGQYDNEQFF.

This chain joins TRBV9 and TRBJ2-3, with 10 positions matching TRBD2. Germline lookup yields CDR1 SGDLS and CDR2 YYNGEE. Trimming at V came to 1 base and at J to 9 bases, leaving 23 bases not matched to a gene. The length of the CDR3 is 20 residues. DNA for the CDR3: TGTGCCAGCAGCGTAACCTTAGCGGGGGGAAAGCGGGGGACTCAGGACACGCAGTATTTT. This codes for CASSVTLAGGKRGTQDTQYF.

The chain uses TRBV24-1 and TRBJ2-5, with D possibly being TRBD1 (7 bases). V lost 4 bases and J 2 bases, leaving 16 bases between the germline ends. The CDR3 is 16 amino acids. Germline CDR1 KGHDR, CDR2 SFDVKD. CDR3 amino acids: CATSETGAGGQETQYF. The CDR3 DNA follows: TGTGCCACCAGTGAAACAGGGGCAGGAGGGCAAGAGACCCAGTACTTC.

This clonotype has just a few counts. This chain uses TRBV20-1 with TRBJ2-3, with TRBD1 matching 8 bases. J gave up 1 base and V 4 bases, and 7 bases lay outside the gene matches. The CDR3 length is 15 residues. Germline V gene lookup returns CDR1 DFQATT and CDR2 SNEGSKA (reference sequence). CDR3 in amino acids: CSAIHPGQGTDTQYF. The CDR3, as DNA: TGCAGTGCTATCCACCCGGGACAGGGCACAGATACGCAGTATTTT.